These 15 T cell receptor beta chains came from one sample sequenced in a study of control samples from healthy donors and cancer patients (TCRdb year 2020). Receptor libraries were prepared by the immunoSEQ multiplex PCR assay. In TCRdb, the immuneACCESS table is reduced to in-frame sequences with V and J assigned. These tables do not hold every clone; where another copy was compared, an unresolved V gene accounts for under half, and the others remain unexplained. The sample contains some 150,000 clones, roughly 94% of them found a single time. The ten largest clones capture 14% of the sample. The sample consisted of PBMCs. The receptors here all came from a man aged 60 to 75 with colorectal cancer.

CDR3 region: CASSLRSAWEGSNQPQHF. For the CDR3, the DNA is TGTGCCAGCAGCTTGAGGTCCGCGTGGGAGGGTAGCAATCAGCCCCAGCATTTT. V usage is TRBV5-5 and J usage is TRBJ1-5; D is ambiguous. V was shortened by 1 base and J by 0 bases, with 17 bases between the two germline ends. The CDR3 contains 18 residues. CDR1 and CDR2 from the germline V gene are SGHKS and YYEKEE (reference sequence).

The chain carries TRBV5-6 and TRBJ1-4, with a possible D match to TRBD1 (6 bases). Trimming shortened V by 3 bases and J by 2 bases, and 14 bases separated the two germline ends. There are 16 residues in the CDR3. Germline lookup yields CDR1 SGHDT and CDR2 YYEEEE. The CDR3 loop is CASSSTSGATNEKLFF. The DNA for the CDR3 is TGTGCCAGCAGCTCAACTTCGGGGGCCACTAATGAAAAACTGTTTTTT.

V usage is TRBV5-4 and J usage is TRBJ2-1, with 7 positions matching TRBD1. Trimming took 6 bases from V and 6 from J; bases not matched to a gene: 6. This CDR3 contains 13 residues. The germline V gene encodes CDR1 SGHNT and CDR2 YYREEE (reference sequence). The CDR3 DNA reads TGTGCCAGCACCGGGACAGAACTCAATGAGCAGTTCTTC. Translating it yields CASTGTELNEQFF.

This rearrangement joins TRBV27 to TRBJ2-3, with 8 bases aligning to TRBD1. The J segment lost 4 bases and the V segment lost 5 bases, leaving 8 bases of the junction unmatched. CDR3 length: 15 residues. Looked up from germline, CDR1 is MNHEY and CDR2 is SMNVEV (reference sequence). The CDR3 sequence is CASSPGQGRADTQYF. As DNA, the CDR3 is TGTGCCAGCAGTCCCGGACAGGGCAGGGCAGATACGCAGTATTTT.

For the CDR3, the DNA is TGTGCCAGCAGTGCTACCGGGACAGAGAAGCAGTACTTC. Translated, it gives CASSATGTEKQYF. The V gene is TRBV6-4, the J gene TRBJ2-7; TRBD1 agrees at 7 bases. CDR3 size: 13 residues. V lost 4 bases, J lost 8 bases, and 8 bases stayed unmatched. Germline V lookup: CDR1 MRHNA, CDR2 SNTAGT.

J is TRBJ1-2 and V is TRBV15; D possibly corresponds to TRBD1 (5 bases). The CDR3 has 13 residues. The germline gives CDR1 LNHNV, CDR2 YYDKDF (reference sequence). Trimming stripped 1 base from V and 7 bases from J, with 10 bases between. The CDR3 region has the DNA TGTGCCACCAGCAGAGCCCCCGGGGGTGGCTACACCTTC. This codes for CATSRAPGGGYTF. The full variable domain, its missing parts supplied by reference TRBV15 and TRBJ1-2, is DAMVIQNPRYQVTQFGKPVTLSCSQTLNHNVMYWYQQKSSQAPKLLFHYYDKDFNNEADTPDNFQSRRPNTSFCFLDIRSPGLGDTAMYLCATSRAPGGGYTFGSGTRLTVV.

The genes are TRBV6-6 and TRBJ1-3; D is perhaps TRBD1 (5 bases). The germline V and J ends were trimmed by 7 bases and 0 bases, with 10 bases remaining between them. The CDR3 has 14 amino acids. Germline V gene data show CDR1 as MNHNY and CDR2 as SVGAGI (reference sequence). CDR3 sequence: CASKTGGSGNTIYF. CDR3 DNA: TGTGCCAGCAAGACGGGGGGCTCTGGAAACACCATATATTTT.

This chain connects TRBV5-4 to TRBJ1-1; possibly TRBD1 for D (6 bases). CDR3 length equals 13 residues. The ends were cut back, 4 bases at V and 3 bases at J, with 10 bases in the middle. The germline V gene encodes CDR1 SGHNT and CDR2 YYREEE (reference sequence). The CDR3 nucleotides read TGTGCCAGCAGCACCGGACAGTACACTGAAGCTTTCTTT. It encodes CASSTGQYTEAFF.

The genes are TRBV6-5 and TRBJ2-7; a possible D gene is TRBD2 (7 bases). This CDR3 comprises 16 residues. V dropped 2 bases and J dropped 5 bases, with 19 bases sitting between them. Germline lookup yields CDR1 MNHEY and CDR2 SVGAGI. CDR3 loop: CASSYRPGGAKDEQYF. CDR3 DNA: TGTGCCAGCAGTTACCGACCGGGGGGCGCGAAAGACGAGCAGTACTTC.

The J gene is TRBJ2-1, the V gene TRBV5-8, with 8 positions matching TRBD1. Germline V CDR1 and CDR2: SGHTS, YDEGEE. Trimming took 2 bases from V and 6 from J; bases not matched to a gene: 10. The CDR3 sequence is 16 residues long. The CDR3 loop is CASSLPGQVISNEQFF. Written as DNA, the CDR3 is TGTGCCAGCAGCTTACCGGGACAGGTAATAAGCAATGAGCAGTTCTTC.

The V gene is TRBV5-1, the J gene TRBJ2-3, with TRBD1 as a possible D gene (6 bases). Between the trimmed V and J ends, which lost 4 bases and 2 bases, there was a span of 14 bases. CDR1 and CDR2 (germline): SGHRS, YFSETQ. This CDR3 has 15 amino acids. The CDR3 nucleotides are TGCGCCAGCAGCCGCGACAGGCCCTTCACAGATACGCAGTATTTT. This sequence encodes CASSRDRPFTDTQYF.

The gene calls are TRBV18 and TRBJ2-1, with D possibly matching TRBD2 (6 bases). This CDR3 comprises 21 residues. The germline gives CDR1 KGHSH, CDR2 LQKENI. With 0 bases removed from V and 0 bases from J, the gap between germline ends came to 24 bases. CDR3 in amino acids: CASSPPNRRFGNGSSYNEQFF. For the CDR3, the DNA is TGTGCCAGCTCACCACCCAACAGAAGGTTCGGAAACGGGAGCTCCTACAATGAGCAGTTCTTC.

The chain has TRBV30 and TRBJ1-2; tentatively, D is TRBD1 (5 bases). The CDR3 has 14 amino acids. V lost 5 bases and J 3 bases, leaving 16 bases between the germline ends. CDR1 is GTSNPN, CDR2 SVGIG, per germline (reference sequence). In DNA, the CDR3 is TGTGCCTGGGGACATGGGAGGATTGACTATGGCTACACCTTC. Its translation: CAWGHGRIDYGYTF.

This rearrangement joins TRBV7-9 to TRBJ2-3, with D perhaps TRBD1 (6 bases). The CDR3 consists of 12 residues. Germline CDR1 and CDR2: SEHNR and FQNEAQ (reference sequence). V lost 5 bases and J 5 bases, leaving 8 bases between the germline ends. For the CDR3, the DNA is TGTGCCAGCAGCACACAGGGAGATACGCAGTATTTT. Translating it yields CASSTQGDTQYF.

The V call is TRBV6-4, the J call TRBJ2-3; 7 bases are a match to TRBD2. Per germline, CDR1 MRHNA and CDR2 SNTAGT. The trim removed 6 bases at V and 4 bases at J, leaving 4 bases unmatched. The CDR3 sequence is 13 residues long. The CDR3 DNA sequence: TGTGCCAGCAGGCCTACTAGCGCAGATACGCAGTATTTT. As protein: CASRPTSADTQYF.